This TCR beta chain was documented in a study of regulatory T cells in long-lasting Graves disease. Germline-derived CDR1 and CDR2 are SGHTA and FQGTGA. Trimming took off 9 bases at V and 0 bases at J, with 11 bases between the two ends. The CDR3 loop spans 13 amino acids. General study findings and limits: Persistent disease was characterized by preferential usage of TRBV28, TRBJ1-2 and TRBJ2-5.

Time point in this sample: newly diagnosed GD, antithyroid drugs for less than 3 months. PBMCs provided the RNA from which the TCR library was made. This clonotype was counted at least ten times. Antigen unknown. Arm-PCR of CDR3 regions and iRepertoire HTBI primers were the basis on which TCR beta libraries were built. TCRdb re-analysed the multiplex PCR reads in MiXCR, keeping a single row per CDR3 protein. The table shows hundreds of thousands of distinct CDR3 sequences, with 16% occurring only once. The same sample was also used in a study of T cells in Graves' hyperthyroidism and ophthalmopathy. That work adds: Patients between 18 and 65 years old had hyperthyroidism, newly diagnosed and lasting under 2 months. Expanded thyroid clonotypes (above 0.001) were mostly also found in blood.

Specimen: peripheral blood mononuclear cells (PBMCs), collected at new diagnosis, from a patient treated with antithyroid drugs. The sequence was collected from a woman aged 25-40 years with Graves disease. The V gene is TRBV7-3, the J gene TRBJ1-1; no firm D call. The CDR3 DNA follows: TGTGCCAGTAAAAAGGCTTTGAACACTGAAGCTTTCTTT. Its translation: CASKKALNTEAFF.